This T cell receptor (beta chain) was sequenced for a study of shared T cell receptors in the human thymus. Sequencing was performed with immunoSEQ multiplex PCR; in TCRdb, only in-frame clones are kept and a portion is missing. The sample yields 650,000 to 950,000 clones, 70% to 90% seen once. This CDR3 has 15 amino acids. CDR1 and CDR2 (germline): SGHRS, YFSETQ. The V end was cut by 3 bases, the J end by 5 bases, with 14 bases between. The same specimen was also included in a second study, on human thymus T cells. That investigation notes: Unrelated individuals had highly overlapping thymic repertoires, as reported in related research.

The chain links TRBV5-1 to TRBJ1-4; maybe TRBD1 (6 bases). This TCR came from a girl under three years old with a congenital heart defect. Sequencing was carried out using thymocytes. DNA of the CDR3: TGCGCCAGCAGCTGGAGTGGACAGAGAAATGAAAAACTGTTTTTT. It codes for CASSWSGQRNEKLFF.